This record covers a single TCR beta chain. A junction boundary mismatches the germline segment, possibly from a read error. A library of TCRbeta sequences, prepared with unique molecular identifiers, was generated. TCRdb re-analysed the PCR reads in MiXCR, keeping a single row per CDR3 protein. In the table there are 190,000 or so distinct CDR3 sequences, over 5.5% of which are singletons. The sample originates from a study of T-cell reconstitution after alpha-beta-depleted transplantation in children. This CDR3 region has 13 residues. From germline, CDR1 is SGHDN and CDR2 FVKESK. J is TRBJ1-2 and V is TRBV14; D is perhaps TRBD1 (6 bases). Sample: PBMCs from the stem cell graft donor, taken from the stem cell graft. This receptor was identified in a human donor who donated a stem cell graft to a child with Wiskott-Aldrich syndrome. CDR3 coding DNA: TGTGCCTGCAGCCCGACAGGCTTTGACGGCTACACCTTC. Protein sequence: CACSPTGFDGYTF.